These T cell receptor beta chains were read from a single sample in a study of CD8 T cells in Susac syndrome. TCRdb reprocessed the immunoSEQ multiplex PCR reads via MiXCR and lists one record per CDR3 protein. Among tens of thousands of distinct CDR3 sequences listed, approximately 93% were seen once. The material sequenced was CD8+ T cells from PBMCs. The receptors come from a human donor with Susac syndrome. CDR3s include the opening cysteine and the closing phenylalanine or tryptophan. A D gene is named only where the DNA matches it firmly. Only part of the rows carry a size: once, few, many, or a class if the clone is expanded.

j_call d_call clone_size v_call cdr3_nt cdr3_aa
TRBJ1-1 - - TRBV6-5 TGTGCCAGCAGGGTAACGGAGGGGGGGAACACTGAAGCTTTCTTT CASRVTEGGNTEAFF
TRBJ1-1 - - TRBV6-2/TRBV6-3 TGTGCCAGCAGTCGGGGGACACGGGATGAAGCTTTCTTT CASSRGTRDEAFF
TRBJ2-7 - - TRBV19 TGTGCCAGTAGACTTGATATTACCTCCTACGAGCAGTACTTC CASRLDITSYEQYF
TRBJ2-5 TRBD1 - TRBV5-4 TGTGCCAGCAGCGGACGGACAGGGAAAGAGACCCAGTACTTC CASSGRTGKETQYF
TRBJ2-1 TRBD2 - TRBV28 TGTGCCAGCAGTGTCGGGAGGAGTGAGCAGTTCTTC CASSVGRSEQFF
TRBJ2-2 TRBD1 - TRBV5-4 TGTGCCAGCAGCGGAGGGACAGGGGGCGGCACCGGGGAGCTGTTTTTT CASSGGTGGGTGELFF
TRBJ1-2 - - TRBV27 TGTGCCAGCAGGGGCTGGGGGTATGGCTACACCTTC CASRGWGYGYTF
TRBJ2-2 - - TRBV30 TGTGCCTGGAGTCCAGGGGGGACCGGGGAGCTGTTTTTT CAWSPGGTGELFF
TRBJ2-7 - - TRBV12-3/TRBV12-4 TGTGCCAGCAGTTTAGCTGAGGATTCCTACGAGCAGTACTTC CASSLAEDSYEQYF
TRBJ2-1 TRBD2 once TRBV5-1 TGCGCCAGCAGCTTGCAACTAGCGGGAGCGTACAATGAGCAGTTCTTC CASSLQLAGAYNEQFF
TRBJ1-4 - - TRBV19 TGTGCCAGTAGTATCGGAAGAGCCACTAATGAAAAACTGTTTTTT CASSIGRATNEKLFF
TRBJ1-2 - few TRBV2 TGTGCCAGCAGTGACGTTGGCAGGGTAGAAGGCTACACCTTC CASSDVGRVEGYTF
TRBJ2-1 TRBD2 - TRBV11-2 TGTGCCAGCAGCTTAGGAACTAGCGGGGGACCAGATTTTTACAATGAGCAGTTCTTC CASSLGTSGGPDFYNEQFF
TRBJ1-4 - - TRBV12-3/TRBV12-4 TGTGCCAGCAGTCGGACAGAATTTAATGAAAAACTGTTTTTT CASSRTEFNEKLFF
TRBJ1-6 TRBD1 once TRBV9 TGTGCCAGCAGCCCCCGGGGGGGACAGGGGCTCGTTTCACCCCTCCACTTT CASSPRGGQGLVSPLHF
TRBJ2-5 - - TRBV30 TGTGCCTGGACCGGGACCCTCGGTGAGACCCAGTACTTC CAWTGTLGETQYF
TRBJ1-1 - - TRBV7-6 TGTGCCAGCAGCCACGGGATGAACACTGAAGCTTTCTTT CASSHGMNTEAFF
TRBJ2-3 TRBD2 - TRBV23-1 TGCGCCAGCAGCCGCGGGACTAGCGGGACCAAGGGTTCAGATACGCAGTATTTT CASSRGTSGTKGSDTQYF
TRBJ1-1 - - TRBV9 TGTGCCAGCAGCCCCTCCGGACAGAACACTGAAGCTTTCTTT CASSPSGQNTEAFF
TRBJ2-1 TRBD1 - TRBV29-1 TGCAGCGTTGGACAGACAGGGGCCTACAATGAGCAGTTCTTC CSVGQTGAYNEQFF
TRBJ1-1 - - TRBV9 TGTGCCAGCAGCGTAGATGAGGGTGCCAGGAACACTGAAGCTTTCTTT CASSVDEGARNTEAFF
TRBJ1-5 - - TRBV5-8 TGTGCCAGCAGCCGAAGGGGGCCCCAGCATTTT CASSRRGPQHF
TRBJ1-5 - - TRBV11-2 TGTGCCAGCAGCTTAGATGGAGGTCAGCCCCAGCATTTT CASSLDGGQPQHF
TRBJ2-7 - - TRBV3-1 TGTGCCAGCAGCCAAGATAGACAGGACCTCTACGAGCAGTACTTC CASSQDRQDLYEQYF
TRBJ2-1 TRBD2 - TRBV2 TGTGCCAGCAGATCCGGGACTAGCGGAGGTGAGCAGTTCTTC CASRSGTSGGEQFF
TRBJ2-7 TRBD2 - TRBV6-5 TGTGCCAGCAGTCCTCTAGCGGGGGGGAGACACGAGCAGTACTTC CASSPLAGGRHEQYF
TRBJ2-7 - - TRBV27 TGTGCCAGCAGTTGGGAGATATCAACCTACGAGCAGTACTTC CASSWEISTYEQYF
TRBJ2-1 TRBD2 - TRBV12-3/TRBV12-4 TGTGCCAGCAGTTTTTGGGGGGGGAGGGACAATGAGCAGTTCTTC CASSFWGGRDNEQFF
TRBJ1-1 - - TRBV5-1 TGCGCCAGCAGCTTGGGTGATGGGGGTCGGAACACTGAAGCTTTCTTT CASSLGDGGRNTEAFF
TRBJ1-2 - - TRBV6-1 TGTGCCAGCAGTGAAGTCGGGGACGGCTACACCTTC CASSEVGDGYTF
TRBJ2-5 - - TRBV30 TGTGCCTGGGGGAGGATGGACGGGGAGACCCAGTACTTC CAWGRMDGETQYF
TRBJ2-7 - - TRBV9 TGTGCCAGCAGCGTAGCTCTAGGGGGGTCGGCCGAGCAGTACTTC CASSVALGGSAEQYF
TRBJ1-6 TRBD1 - TRBV7-2 TGTGCCAGCAGCTGGGGCAGTAGGCCGGGACAGTGGAATTCACCCCTCCACTTT CASSWGSRPGQWNSPLHF
TRBJ1-5 TRBD1 - TRBV7-9 TGTGCCAGCAGCTTAGGGACAGGGGAATGGCCCCAGCATTTT CASSLGTGEWPQHF
TRBJ1-1 TRBD1 - TRBV12-3/TRBV12-4 TGTGCCAGCAGTTTAGCGGACAGGGAGCCTTGGAACACTGAAGCTTTCTTT CASSLADREPWNTEAFF
TRBJ2-4 TRBD1 - TRBV7-9 TGTGCCAGCAGCTCGAGAGGACAGGGGTTGGCCAAAAACATTCAGTACTTC CASSSRGQGLAKNIQYF
TRBJ2-3 TRBD2 - TRBV5-1 TGCGCCAGCAGTCCTACTAGCGGGGGGGCATTTTACACAGATACGCAGTATTTT CASSPTSGGAFYTDTQYF
TRBJ1-1 - - TRBV7-3 TGTGCCAGCAGCTTAGCCAGGAACACTGAAGCTTTCTTT CASSLARNTEAFF
TRBJ2-1 - - TRBV12-3/TRBV12-4 TGTGCCAGCTCAACTTGGGTCTATGACAATGAGCAGTTCTTC CASSTWVYDNEQFF
TRBJ2-1 - - TRBV23-1 TGCGCCAGCAGTCAATCGATTGGGTGTTCTAGCAATGAGCAGTTCTTC CASSQSIGCSSNEQFF
TRBJ2-7 TRBD1 - TRBV18 TGTGCCAGCTCCCTAGGGACAGGGTCCCCCTACGAGCAGTACTTC CASSLGTGSPYEQYF
TRBJ2-7 TRBD2 - TRBV20-1 TGCAGTGCGGAGACCGGGACTAGCGGTCCGGGCGACGAGCAGTACTTC CSAETGTSGPGDEQYF
TRBJ1-2 TRBD1 few TRBV7-9 TGTGCCAGCAGCCTAAGGGGACAGGGGGATGGCTACACCTTC CASSLRGQGDGYTF
TRBJ1-6 - - TRBV7-2 TGTGCCAGCAGCCTCCTAATTTCACCCCTCCACTTT CASSLLISPLHF
TRBJ1-1 - - TRBV6-5 TGTGCCAGCAGTTCCGGGACAATATCGAACACTGAAGCTTTCTTT CASSSGTISNTEAFF
TRBJ2-7 - few TRBV27 TGTGCCAGCGGGCGTTCACCCACCTACGAGCAGTACTTC CASGRSPTYEQYF
TRBJ2-1 TRBD2 once TRBV24-1 TGTGCCACCAGTGATCCGCGGACTAGCGGGAGTTACAATGAGCAGTTCTTC CATSDPRTSGSYNEQFF
TRBJ2-1 TRBD2 - TRBV24-1 TGTGCCACCAGTGGGGAAGCTAGCGGGAGGGCCTTCTACAATGAGCAGTTCTTC CATSGEASGRAFYNEQFF
TRBJ2-1 TRBD2 - TRBV20-1 TGCAGTGCTAGTCTTCCTAGCGGGAGGAATGAGCAGTTCTTC CSASLPSGRNEQFF
TRBJ2-5 TRBD2 - TRBV5-1 TGCGCCAGCAGCTTAGCGGGGGGACCCCAAGAGACCCAGTACTTC CASSLAGGPQETQYF
TRBJ1-1 - once TRBV9 TGTGCCAGCAGCGTGGGGAGACGAAACACTGAAGCTTTCTTT CASSVGRRNTEAFF
TRBJ1-2 - - TRBV29-1 TGCAGCGTTGAAGCTCACAGTCTCCGCGGCTACACCTTC CSVEAHSLRGYTF
TRBJ2-2 - - TRBV7-6 TGTGCCAGCAGCGGACCTAGGAACACCGGGGAGCTGTTTTTT CASSGPRNTGELFF
TRBJ2-7 TRBD1 - TRBV6-6 TGTGCCAGCAGTTACTCGAGGACAGGGATTCGCGAGCAGTACTTC CASSYSRTGIREQYF
TRBJ2-4 - - TRBV12-3/TRBV12-4 TGTGCCAGCAGTTTAAGGGTCCACAAGGGGAAAAACATTCAGTACTTC CASSLRVHKGKNIQYF